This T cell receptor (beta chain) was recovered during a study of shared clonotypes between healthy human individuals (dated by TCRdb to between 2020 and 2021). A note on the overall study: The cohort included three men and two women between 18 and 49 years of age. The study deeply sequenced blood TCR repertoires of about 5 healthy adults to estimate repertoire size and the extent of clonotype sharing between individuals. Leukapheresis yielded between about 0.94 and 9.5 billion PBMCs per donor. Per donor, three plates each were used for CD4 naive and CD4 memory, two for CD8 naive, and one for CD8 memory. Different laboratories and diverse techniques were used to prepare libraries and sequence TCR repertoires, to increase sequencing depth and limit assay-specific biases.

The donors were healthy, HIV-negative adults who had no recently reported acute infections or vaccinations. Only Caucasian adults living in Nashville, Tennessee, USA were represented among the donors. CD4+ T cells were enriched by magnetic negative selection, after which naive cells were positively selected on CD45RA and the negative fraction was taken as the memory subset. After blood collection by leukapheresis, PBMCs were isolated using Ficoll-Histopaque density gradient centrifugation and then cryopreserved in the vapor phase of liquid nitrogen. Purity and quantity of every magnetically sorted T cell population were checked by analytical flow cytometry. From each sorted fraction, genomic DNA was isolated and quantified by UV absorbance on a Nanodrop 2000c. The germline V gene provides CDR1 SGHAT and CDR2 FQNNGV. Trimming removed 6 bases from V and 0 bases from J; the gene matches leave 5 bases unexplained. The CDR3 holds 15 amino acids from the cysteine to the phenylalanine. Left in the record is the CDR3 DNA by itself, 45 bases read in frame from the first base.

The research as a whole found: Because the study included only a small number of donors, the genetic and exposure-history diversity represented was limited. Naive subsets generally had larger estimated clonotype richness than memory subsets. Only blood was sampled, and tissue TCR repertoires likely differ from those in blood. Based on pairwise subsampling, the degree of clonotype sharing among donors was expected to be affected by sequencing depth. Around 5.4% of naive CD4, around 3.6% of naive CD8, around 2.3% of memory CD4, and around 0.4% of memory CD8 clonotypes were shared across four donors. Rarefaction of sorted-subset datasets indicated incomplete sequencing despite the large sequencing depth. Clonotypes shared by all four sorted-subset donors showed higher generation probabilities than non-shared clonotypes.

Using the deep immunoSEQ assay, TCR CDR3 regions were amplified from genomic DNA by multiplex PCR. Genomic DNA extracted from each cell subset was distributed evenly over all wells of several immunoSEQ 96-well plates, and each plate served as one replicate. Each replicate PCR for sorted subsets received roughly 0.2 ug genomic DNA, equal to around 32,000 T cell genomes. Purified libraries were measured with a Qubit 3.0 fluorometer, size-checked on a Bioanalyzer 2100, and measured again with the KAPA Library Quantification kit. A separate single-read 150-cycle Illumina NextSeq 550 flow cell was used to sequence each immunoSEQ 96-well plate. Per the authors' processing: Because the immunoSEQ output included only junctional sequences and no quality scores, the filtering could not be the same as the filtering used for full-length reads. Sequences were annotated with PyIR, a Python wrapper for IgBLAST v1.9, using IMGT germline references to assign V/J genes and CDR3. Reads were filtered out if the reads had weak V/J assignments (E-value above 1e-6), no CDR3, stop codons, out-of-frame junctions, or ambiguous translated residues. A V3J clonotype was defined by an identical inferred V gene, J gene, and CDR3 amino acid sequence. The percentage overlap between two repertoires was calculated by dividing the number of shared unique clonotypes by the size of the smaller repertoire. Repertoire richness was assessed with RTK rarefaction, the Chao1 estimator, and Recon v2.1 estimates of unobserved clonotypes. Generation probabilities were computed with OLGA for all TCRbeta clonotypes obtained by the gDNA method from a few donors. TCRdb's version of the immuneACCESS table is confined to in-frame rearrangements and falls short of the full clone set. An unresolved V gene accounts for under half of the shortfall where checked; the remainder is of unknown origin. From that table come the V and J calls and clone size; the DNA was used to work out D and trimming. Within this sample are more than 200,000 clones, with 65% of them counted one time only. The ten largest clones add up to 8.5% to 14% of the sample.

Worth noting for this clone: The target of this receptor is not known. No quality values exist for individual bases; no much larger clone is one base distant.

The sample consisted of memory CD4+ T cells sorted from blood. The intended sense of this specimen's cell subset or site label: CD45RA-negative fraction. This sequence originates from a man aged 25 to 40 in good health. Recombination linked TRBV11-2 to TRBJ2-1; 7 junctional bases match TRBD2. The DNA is TGTGCCAGCAGGCTAGCGGCCCACTCCTACAATGAGCAGTTCTTC. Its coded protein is CASRLAAHSYNEQFF.